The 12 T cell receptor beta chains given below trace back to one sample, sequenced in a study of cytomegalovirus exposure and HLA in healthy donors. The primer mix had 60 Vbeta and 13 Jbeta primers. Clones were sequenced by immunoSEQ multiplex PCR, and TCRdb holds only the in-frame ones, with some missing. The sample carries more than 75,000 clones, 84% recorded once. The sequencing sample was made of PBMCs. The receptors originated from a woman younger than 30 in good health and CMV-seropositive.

CDR3 loop: CASSTGTGGSPLHF. The CDR3 region has the DNA TGTGCCAGCAGCACCGGGACAGGGGGGTCACCCCTCCACTTT. The chain recombines TRBV7-3 with TRBJ1-6, with 11 bases that match TRBD1. With V trimmed by 5 bases and J by 10 bases, 4 bases remained unmatched. Germline CDR1 and CDR2: SGHTA and FQGTGA. This CDR3 has 14 amino acids.

CDR3 sequence reads: CASEGSGGYTF. The CDR3, as DNA: TGTGCCAGCGAAGGGAGCGGTGGCTACACCTTC. The gene calls are TRBV7-3 and TRBJ1-2; no definite D call. The CDR3 spans 11 residues. Germline V gene lookup returns CDR1 SGHTA and CDR2 FQGTGA. Trimming took 8 bases from V and 7 from J, leaving 11 bases between them.

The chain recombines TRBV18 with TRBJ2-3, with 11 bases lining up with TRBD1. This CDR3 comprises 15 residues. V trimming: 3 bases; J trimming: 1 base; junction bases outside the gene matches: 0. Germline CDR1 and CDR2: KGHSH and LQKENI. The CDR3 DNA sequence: TGTGCCAGCTCACCGGGACAGGGGGGCACAGATACGCAGTATTTT. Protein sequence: CASSPGQGGTDTQYF.

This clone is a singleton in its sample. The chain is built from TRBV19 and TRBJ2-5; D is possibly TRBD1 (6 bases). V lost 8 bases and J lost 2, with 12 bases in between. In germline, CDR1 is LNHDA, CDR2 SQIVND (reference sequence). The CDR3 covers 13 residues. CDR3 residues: CASSGTFQETQYF. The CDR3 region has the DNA TGTGCCAGTTCCGGGACATTTCAAGAGACCCAGTACTTC.

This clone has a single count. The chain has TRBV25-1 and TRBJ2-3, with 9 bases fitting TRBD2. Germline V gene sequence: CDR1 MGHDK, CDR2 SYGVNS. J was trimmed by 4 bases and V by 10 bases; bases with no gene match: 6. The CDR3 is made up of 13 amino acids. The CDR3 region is CATLAGWADTQYF. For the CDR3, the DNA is TGTGCCACCCTAGCGGGGTGGGCAGATACGCAGTATTTT.

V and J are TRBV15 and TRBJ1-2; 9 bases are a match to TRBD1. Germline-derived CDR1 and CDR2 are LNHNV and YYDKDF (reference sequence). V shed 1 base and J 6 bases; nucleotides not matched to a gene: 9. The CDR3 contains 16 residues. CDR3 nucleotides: TGTGCCACCAGCAGAGGCCCGGGACAGGGCCGGGATGGCTACACCTTC. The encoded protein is CATSRGPGQGRDGYTF.

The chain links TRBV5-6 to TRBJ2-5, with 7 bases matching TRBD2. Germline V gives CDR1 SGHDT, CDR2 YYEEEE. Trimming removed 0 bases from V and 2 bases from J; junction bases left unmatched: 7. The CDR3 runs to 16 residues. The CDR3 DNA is TGTGCCAGCAGCTTGGCCGGACTAGGTTTACAAGAGACCCAGTACTTC. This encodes CASSLAGLGLQETQYF. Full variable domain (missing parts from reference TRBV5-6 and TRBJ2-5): DAGVTQSPTHLIKTRGQQVTLRCSPKSGHDTVSWYQQALGQGPQFIFQYYEEEERQRGNFPDRFSGHQFPNYSSELNVNALLLGDSALYLCASSLAGLGLQETQYFGPGTRLLVL.

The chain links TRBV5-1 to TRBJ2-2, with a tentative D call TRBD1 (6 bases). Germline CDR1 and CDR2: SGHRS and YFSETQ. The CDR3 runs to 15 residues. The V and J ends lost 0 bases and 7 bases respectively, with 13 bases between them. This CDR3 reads CASSLDQGRSGELFF. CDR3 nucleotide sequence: TGCGCCAGCAGCTTGGACCAGGGGCGCAGCGGGGAGCTGTTTTTT.

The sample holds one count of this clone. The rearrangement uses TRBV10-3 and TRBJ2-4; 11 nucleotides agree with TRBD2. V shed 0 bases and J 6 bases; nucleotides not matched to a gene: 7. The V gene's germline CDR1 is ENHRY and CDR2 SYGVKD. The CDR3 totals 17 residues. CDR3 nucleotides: TGTGCCATCAGTGAGTCGGGCCTAGCGGGAGGCCTAAACATTCAGTACTTC. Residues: CAISESGLAGGLNIQYF.

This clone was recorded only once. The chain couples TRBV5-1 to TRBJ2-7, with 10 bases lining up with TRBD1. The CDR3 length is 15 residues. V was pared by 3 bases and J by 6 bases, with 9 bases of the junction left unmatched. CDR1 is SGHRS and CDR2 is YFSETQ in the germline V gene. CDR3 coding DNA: TGCGCCAGCAGCTCCGAGGGACAGGGGATGCGCGAGCAGTACTTC. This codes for CASSSEGQGMREQYF.

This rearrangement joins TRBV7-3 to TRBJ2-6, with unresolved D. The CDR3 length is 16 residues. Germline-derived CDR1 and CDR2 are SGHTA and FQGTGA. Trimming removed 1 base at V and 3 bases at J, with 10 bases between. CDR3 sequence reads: CASSLMGSLGANVLTF. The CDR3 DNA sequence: TGTGCCAGCAGCTTAATGGGCAGTCTTGGGGCCAACGTCCTGACTTTC. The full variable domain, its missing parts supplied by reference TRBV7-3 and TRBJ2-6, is GAGVSQTPSNKVTEKGKYVELRCDPISGHTALYWYRQSLGQGPEFLIYFQGTGAADDSGLPNDRFFAVRPEGSVSTLKIQRTERGDSAVYLCASSLMGSLGANVLTFGAGSRLTVL.

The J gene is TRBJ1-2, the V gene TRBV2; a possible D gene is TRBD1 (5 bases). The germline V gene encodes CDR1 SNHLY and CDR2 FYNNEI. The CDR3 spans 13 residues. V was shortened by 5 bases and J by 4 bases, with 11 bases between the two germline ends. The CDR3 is CASSLQGTYGYTF. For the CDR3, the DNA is TGTGCCAGCAGTCTTCAGGGAACCTATGGCTACACCTTC.